This is a list of T cell receptor beta chains from one sample in a study of technical replicates of blood from several donors. Using immunoSEQ multiplex PCR, the repertoire was profiled, and TCRdb retains in-frame clones only, with some absent. The repertoire has roughly 90,000 clones, about 94% of them found once; the top ten carry roughly 0.22%. The sample was T cells isolated from PBMCs. These receptors were taken from a human donor in good health. The CDR3 runs from the conserved cysteine through the conserved F or W.

J	V	CDR3
TRBJ1-3	TRBV12-5	CASGSSGPLSGNTIYF
TRBJ1-1	TRBV30	CAWSVDSNWEAFF
TRBJ2-3	TRBV9	CASSSHLVPGGTDTQYF
TRBJ2-2	TRBV27	CASSLGGSVTGELFF
TRBJ2-7	TRBV19	CASSIANNEQYF
TRBJ1-1	TRBV28	CASSSGEGRGNEAFF
TRBJ2-1	TRBV28	CASSRTGVNEQFF
TRBJ1-3	TRBV9	CASSVKRESAGNTIYF
TRBJ2-2	TRBV5-1	CAGSRGLDTGTGELFF
TRBJ2-5	TRBV6-1	CASSEGVSGSEETQYF
TRBJ2-3	TRBV9	CASSAGGMSDTQYF
TRBJ2-3	TRBV18	CASSPPTSGGLDTQYF
TRBJ2-7	TRBV7-9	CASRDSGASYEQYF
TRBJ1-1	TRBV2	CASSLGRVNTEAFF
TRBJ2-5	TRBV5-4	CASSPPTGRKTQYF
TRBJ2-7	TRBV30	CAWGGQGSEQYF
TRBJ1-5	TRBV6-1	CASFERRGYNQPQHF
TRBJ1-3	TRBV6-6	CASSQTGVSGNTIYF
TRBJ2-3	TRBV30	CAWSVGGSTDTQYF
TRBJ2-4	TRBV9	CASSVGGSGLQYF
TRBJ1-1	TRBV19	CASSPLGQDSNTEAFF
TRBJ2-2	TRBV7-9	CASSSTGPGELFF
TRBJ2-3	TRBV6-1	CASSVPMTGEKDTQYF
TRBJ2-7	TRBV7-6	CASSLSGYEQYF
TRBJ2-1	TRBV6-1	CASTQGTYSYNEQFF
TRBJ2-4	TRBV11-2	CASSSQGALAKNIQYF
TRBJ1-5	TRBV19	CASSILGVFNQPQHF
TRBJ2-7	TRBV7-8	CASRYVGTASYEQYF
TRBJ2-1	TRBV5-1	CASSLLAGDPNEQFF
TRBJ2-3	TRBV28	CASSLWGTGADTQYF
TRBJ2-1	TRBV5-1	CASRTGTTTYNEQFF
TRBJ1-3	TRBV5-1	CASSPGDSGNTIYF
TRBJ1-1	TRBV6-1	CASSEAFEAFF
TRBJ2-1	TRBV6-5	CASRPGTSQYNEQFF
TRBJ1-1	TRBV4-1	CASSQVGTEAFF
TRBJ2-2	TRBV19	CASSSGRAGELFF
TRBJ1-2	TRBV7-6	CASSPTTKGAFGYTF
TRBJ1-1	TRBV5-1	CASSPQGVNTEAFF
TRBJ1-1	TRBV27	CASSPRFFETENTEAFF
TRBJ2-7	TRBV2	CASSVDGGGESYEQYF
TRBJ2-1	TRBV18	CASSPQGAQYNEQFF
TRBJ1-6	TRBV30	CAWIEPGEPLHF
TRBJ1-1	TRBV6-1	CASSEVGTGEAFF